Following are 9 T cell receptor beta chains from one sample sequenced in a study of Tregs in tolerant kidney transplant recipients. Sequenced by immunoSEQ multiplex PCR; TCRdb stores in-frame clones only, minus some. The top ten clones hold approximately 11% of a sample with about 60,000 clones, roughly 92% of them seen once. The sequenced sample was CD8+ T cells from blood, obtained before the transplant. The origin of the receptors is a human donor who received a combined kidney and bone marrow transplant.

The CDR3 nucleotides are TGTGCCACCAGCATCGGACAGGGGGCGATTAACACTGAAGCTTTCTTT. Translated: CATSIGQGAINTEAFF. This sequence joins TRBV15 and TRBJ1-1, with 11 positions matching TRBD1. The junction had 6 bases not matched to a gene; V was cut back by 4 bases and J by 2 bases. The germline CDR1 and CDR2 sequences are LNHNV and YYDKDF (reference sequence). The CDR3 has 16 amino acids.

CDR3 in amino acids: CASSYYRRDRVNTEAFF. The CDR3 nucleotides are TGTGCCAGCAGCTACTACCGCCGGGACAGAGTGAACACTGAAGCTTTCTTT. The chain employs TRBV11-2 and TRBJ1-1; 7 bases match TRBD1. After removal of 4 bases from V and 0 bases from J, the junction contained 11 bases not matched to a gene. Germline V gene sequence: CDR1 SGHAT, CDR2 FQNNGV. CDR3 size: 17 residues.

V and J are TRBV5-4 and TRBJ2-1, with D unresolved. Germline assignment: CDR1 SGHNT and CDR2 YYREEE (reference sequence). Between the trimmed V and J ends, which lost 2 bases and 6 bases, there was a span of 9 bases. CDR3 length: 13 residues. The CDR3 sequence: CASSLTPGNEQFF. Here the CDR3 DNA reads TGTGCCAGCAGCTTAACTCCAGGCAATGAGCAGTTCTTC.

The V and J genes are TRBV19 and TRBJ1-1; the D gene is possibly TRBD1 (5 bases). The V gene lost 7 bases and the J gene lost 7 bases, with 19 bases spanning the gap. The CDR3 has 14 residues. Germline values: CDR1 LNHDA, CDR2 SQIVND (reference sequence). CDR3: CASISGTAHNEAFF. CDR3 DNA sequence: TGTGCCAGTATTAGCGGGACGGCCCACAATGAAGCTTTCTTT.

The genes are TRBV28 and TRBJ2-7; 11 nucleotides match TRBD1. The CDR3 sequence is 18 residues long. CDR1 MDHEN and CDR2 SYDVKM come from the germline V gene. V gave up 6 bases and J gave up 4 bases; unmatched junction bases: 17. DNA of the CDR3: TGTGCCAGCAGCCCCCCGGGACAGGGGGGTTGGGGGGGGTACGAGCAGTACTTC. Translated: CASSPPGQGGWGGYEQYF.

This clone turned up a few times. J is TRBJ1-5 and V is TRBV10-2, with TRBD1 as a possible D gene (6 bases). The V end was cut by 6 bases, the J end by 2 bases, with 8 bases between. CDR1 is WSHSY, CDR2 SAAADI, per germline. The CDR3 covers 13 residues. As DNA, the CDR3 is TGCGCCAGCAGGACAGGACGCAATCAGCCCCAGCATTTT. It translates to CASRTGRNQPQHF.

Here the CDR3 DNA reads TGTGCCAGCAGCTTATTCGAGGGTATACAAGAGACCCAGTACTTC. It yields the protein CASSLFEGIQETQYF. This chain links TRBV13 with TRBJ2-5, with a weak D call TRBD2 (5 bases). The CDR3 contains 15 residues. Looked up from germline, CDR1 is PRHDT and CDR2 is FYEKMQ (reference sequence). V lost 2 bases, J lost 2 bases, and 12 bases lay in between.

V gene TRBV11-1 combines with J gene TRBJ2-3, with 11 bases aligning to TRBD1. CDR1 SGHAT and CDR2 FQDESV come from the germline V gene (reference sequence). The CDR3 extends over 15 amino acids. J gave up 4 bases and V 3 bases, and 3 bases lay outside the gene matches. The DNA of the CDR3 is TGTGCCAGCAGCTTTCCGGGACAGGGGGCAGATACGCAGTATTTT. It yields the protein CASSFPGQGADTQYF.

This sequence joins TRBV4-1 and TRBJ2-7, with 7 positions matching TRBD2. Trimming removed 1 base from V and 6 bases from J; junction bases left unmatched: 9. Germline V gene sequence: CDR1 MGHRA, CDR2 YSYEKL. CDR3 length: 15 amino acids. The CDR3 nucleotides read TGCGCCAGCAGCCAAGGGAAAATAGCGGGCCCCGAGCAGTACTTC. Amino acids: CASSQGKIAGPEQYF.